In its sample, the clone carrying this TCR beta chain was seen once. Its antigen is unknown. The data originate from a study of T-cell memory formation after mild COVID-19. Study overall: The two donors had largely donor-specific TCR clusters.

Study-wide results and limits: Memory from before infection featured some responding clones, which suggests cross-reactive memory joined. Mainly in CM and EM were contracting CD4+ clones; CD8+ were in EMRA.

The junction had 5 bases not matched to a gene; V was cut back by 0 bases and J by 2 bases. The CDR3 sequence is 18 residues long. Germline lookup yields CDR1 SGHDN and CDR2 FVKESK. Each CDR3 protein gets one entry after TCRdb re-called the 5' RACE reads with MiXCR. This table holds approximately 250,000 distinct CDR3 sequences, 15% found once. What was sequenced was PBMCs or a T cell subset sorted from them (not recorded which). This chain connects TRBV14 to TRBJ2-3; the match to TRBD2 covers 13 bases. The source of this sequence is an adult woman who had mild COVID-19 (a few samples of this study predate the infection). Cell type and time point are not known. CDR3 protein: CASSQDGGLAGITDTQYF. The DNA for the CDR3 is TGTGCCAGCAGCCAAGATGGGGGACTAGCGGGGATCACAGATACGCAGTATTTT.